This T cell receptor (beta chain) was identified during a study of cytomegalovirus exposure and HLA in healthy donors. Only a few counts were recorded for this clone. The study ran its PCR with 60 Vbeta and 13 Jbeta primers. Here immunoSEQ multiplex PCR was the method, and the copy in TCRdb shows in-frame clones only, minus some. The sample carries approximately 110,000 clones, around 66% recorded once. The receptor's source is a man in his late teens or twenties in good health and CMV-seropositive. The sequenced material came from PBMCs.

CDR3: CSVEERTGWSSYNSPLHF. In nucleotides, the CDR3 is TGCAGCGTTGAAGAACGGACAGGCTGGAGCTCCTATAATTCACCCCTCCACTTT. This chain links TRBV29-1 with TRBJ1-6; 7 positions match TRBD1. The junction had 8 bases not matched to a gene; V was cut back by 0 bases and J by 0 bases. CDR1 is SQVTM, CDR2 ANQGSEA, per germline. The CDR3 is 18 amino acids.